This T cell receptor beta chain comes out of a study of cytomegalovirus exposure and HLA in healthy donors (TCRdb year 2017). Background for the entire study: An earlier analysis of 587 of the donors reported approximately 260 Gb of sequence data and 95 million to 120 million unique TCR beta sequences obtained from about 170 million T cells. An early release covering roughly 640 HLA-typed donors comprised approximately 290 gigabases of sequencing data and around 80 million unique TCR sequences. Of the 300 to 500 genotyped donors, 81% were placed in the genetic ancestry cluster associated with self-reported Caucasian donors. The study aimed to test whether signatures of past pathogen exposure could be identified by cataloging public T cell receptors. The study used immunosequencing to profile the T cell repertoires of hundreds of subjects and linked those repertoires to cytomegalovirus serostatus. In addition to the first cohort of 666 subjects, a separate validation cohort of approximately 130 different subjects was used. High-throughput TCR immunosequencing, statistical association of individual TCRs with disease status, and machine learning were combined to predict cytomegalovirus infection status. A later analysis re-analyzed previously published TCR beta repertoires from hundreds of donors and added high-resolution HLA genotyping to study TCR occurrence patterns. In the later analysis, no new phenotypic data were used to find candidate immune exposures; instead, reliance was placed on TCR beta sequences and their occurrence across donors. In an earlier analysis of around 540 of the donors, high-throughput TCR beta sequencing was used to judge whether each TCR beta V gene segment behaved as functional or pseudogenic. Donor age, sex, ethnicity and CMV serostatus were compiled alongside the repertoire data. In a later genetic analysis, genome-wide SNP genotypes for about 60% of the 666 donors were used, and that subset was treated as a discovery cohort. All discovery cohort repertoires had been generated using a single sequencing platform. Both class I and class II loci were covered by HLA typing, at four-digit resolution. Typing coverage varied by locus: roughly 620-640 donors for A, B, C, DRB1 and DQB1; around 560 for DQA1; more than 600 for DPA1; under 490 for DPB1. Roughly 5 DR-DQ haplotypes were handled as single units for association and clustering, since linkage in the cohort was strong. On average, 235,054 unique TCR beta nucleotide sequences were sequenced per donor among some 430 genotyped donors of the cohort, with around 19% of those sequences being non-productive. The research as a whole found: In a later genetic analysis, fewer N-insertions in productive TCRs were reported among donors in an Asian-associated ancestry cluster than the approximately 670-donor mean. According to a later analysis, most CMV-associated TCR beta chains appeared to be HLA-restricted, and the HLA associations seemed to be driven largely by CMV exposure. Because counts were too low, around 17 rarely observed V segments, including chromosome 9 orphons, were left out of the earlier analysis of approximately 580 of the donors. Because some donors lacked HLA typing at each locus, the association tests relied only on the typed subset. Presence/absence analyses assumed roughly uniform sequencing depth across donors, an assumption that may not hold. A group of highly shared sequence variants was considered likely to be a technical artifact of the sequencing pipeline. It was suggested by the authors that the approach could potentially be generalized to other disease states and immunological phenotypes. A further reported finding was that TCR beta sequences accurately predicted the HLA-A and HLA-B alleles for most subjects in the first cohort. The study listed approximately 150 TCR beta chains as associated with cytomegalovirus. Because the 87-base-pair reads could not distinguish some IMGT-functional V segments, including TRBV6-2 and TRBV6-3, those segments were excluded. This cohort had only TCR beta chains sequenced, and the lack of alpha or paired-chain data limited which features could be detected. The classifier was reported to diagnose cytomegalovirus status with high specificity and sensitivity in both the original cohort and the validation cohort. In a later analysis, HLA-associated TCR beta chains were found to be more clonally expanded and to have lower generation probabilities than equally common non-associated chains. A later analysis reported that several top co-occurrence clusters appeared linked to parvovirus B19, influenza, CMV and Epstein-Barr virus. Broadly in line with IMGT annotations, most TCR beta V segments showed up in productive rearrangements about 90% or about 30% of the time in an earlier analysis of 587 of the donors. When HLA alleles, especially DR and DQ, strongly co-occurred, attributing TCR associations to individual alleles was difficult. Correlated functional status among segregating V segments might reflect linkage disequilibrium, but an unknown experimental factor could not be ruled out. In vitro tests confirmed that three of the cytomegalovirus-associated TCR beta chains recognize cytomegalovirus antigens. V-gene and J-gene trimming of TCR beta chains was associated with a missense DCLRE1C variant in a later genetic analysis, and the association was replicated in an independent cohort. Specific HLA alleles were associated with about 17,000 TCR beta sequences at a false discovery rate of 0.05 in a later analysis. In a later analysis, the rate of TCR association differed among HLA loci, with DRB1 alleles having the most associated TCRs and HLA-C alleles having the fewest. Across donors, most TCR sequences were observed very rarely, whereas some public TCRs were present in many individuals. The only immune exposure information available for the cohort was CMV serostatus.

The cohort was made up of about 670 healthy bone marrow donors. At the time of sampling, every cohort member was nominally healthy, though immune exposures that went unrecorded were likely present. The donor tested CMV seronegative and was one of the 352 seronegative cohort members. Every donor gave a peripheral blood sample, and the peripheral blood mononuclear cells from that sample were used for TCR beta sequencing. The Qiagen DNeasy Blood Extraction Kit was used to extract genomic DNA from the blood cell samples. To prepare the library, the immunoSEQ multiplex PCR assay was applied. A mixture of 60 forward primers for TCR Vbeta segments and 13 reverse primers for TCR Jbeta segments was used in the multiplex PCR. A multiplex PCR assay on genomic DNA amplified the CDR3 region of rearranged TCR beta genes. The Illumina HiSeq System was used to sequence the amplified TCR beta libraries as 87-base-pair reads. In the authors' own workflow: In a later analysis, approximately 74 million unique TCR beta chains were counted across the 500 to 850 repertoires, and approximately 11 million of these chains were shared by at least two donors. A nearest-neighbor algorithm error-corrected the raw reads and collapsed the reads into unique sequences, merging closely related sequences to remove PCR and sequencing errors. Alignment of CDR3 sequences to IMGT reference sequences was used to assign V, D and J gene segments. For a sequence to be retained, a match of at least six nucleotides was required to both a V gene segment and a J gene segment. Rearrangements were called productive when the CDR3 lacked stop codons and stayed in frame with V and J; all others were non-productive. Following IMGT convention, CDR3 was defined as the stretch from the second conserved V-encoded cysteine to the conserved J-encoded phenylalanine. In an earlier analysis of 587 of the donors, sequences lacking an unambiguous match to a single V gene segment were excluded. In an earlier analysis of 587 of the donors, a V segment was called functional when productive rearrangements were above 56.7%, and segregating when the standard deviation between donors exceeded 5%. A statistical classification framework was developed to diagnose cytomegalovirus status using the catalog of TCR beta chain sequences. V and J gene assignment, in a later analysis, came from comparing TCR nucleotide sequences with IMGT/GENE-DB human TR gene sequences. In a later analysis, CDR3 sequences and most-parsimonious VDJ recombination scenarios were assigned using the TCRdist pipeline. In a later analysis, each TCR beta chain was defined by its CDR3 amino acid sequence together with its V-gene family, and reads without a unique V-gene family were excluded. A later analysis removed 450 to 600 highly shared, low-generation-probability nucleotide sequences to deal with suspected cross-contamination and a sequencing artifact. In a later analysis, a clonal expansion index for each public chain was calculated from normalized within-repertoire ranks of inferred template counts. Generation probabilities in a later analysis came from a VDJ recombination model fitted to out-of-frame rearrangements, and those results were checked against IGoR. In a later analysis, TCR-TCR, TCR-HLA and TCR-CMV co-occurrence was scored with hypergeometric tests, and a repertoire-size bias correction was applied to TCR pairs. To estimate false discovery rates, a later analysis permuted the HLA or CMV assignments 20 times. In a later analysis, co-occurring TCRs were grouped using DBSCAN, and TCRdist sequence similarity was added for clustering within HLA-allele-positive subsets. Co-occurrence clustering excluded repertoires with fewer than 30,000 or more than 120,000 public chains, plus five with anomalous nucleotide sharing. TCRdb mirrors the immuneACCESS table, restricted to in-frame sequences. Some clones are absent from its copies; in checked studies, under half trace to an unresolved V gene, and the reason for the others is unknown. Clone size and V and J calls were adopted from that table, with D and trimming inferred from the DNA. The sample data list under 200,000 clones, and roughly 90% of these were observed just once. The top ten constitute nearly 2% of the sample.

Remarks on this clone: Its specific antigen is unknown. Base qualities are not provided; no much larger clone lies one nucleotide away.

The junction carries 9 bases between V and J, which are trimmed by 0 bases and 3 bases respectively. CDR1 KGHSH and CDR2 LQKENI are derived from the germline V gene. The CDR3, from cysteine to phenylalanine, totals 15 residues. Only the CDR3 region is kept as DNA, spanning 45 bases read in frame from base 1. The chain was built from TRBV18 and TRBJ1-3, with no confident D gene call. Sequenced sample: PBMCs. The TCR sequence derives from a woman aged 18-29 years in good health and CMV-seronegative. The base sequence is TGTGCCAGCTCACCACCAACGGAGAATGGAAACACCATATATTTT. Its amino acids are CASSPPTENGNTIYF.